These 16 T cell receptor beta chains were all obtained from the same sample, sequenced in a study of blood T cell repertoires in COVID-19 (dated by TCRdb to between 2020 and 2021). Library method: the immunoSEQ multiplex PCR assay. Imported from immuneACCESS, the table was reduced by TCRdb to in-frame sequences with V and J called. These copies leave out some clones; in studies compared against another copy, an unresolved V gene accounts for under half, and the cause of the remainder is not known. The sample has roughly 20,000 clones on record, around 87% of them singletons. The leading ten clones occupy around 10% of the sample. The sequenced sample consisted of peripheral blood. All receptors come from a human donor in a cohort sampled during active COVID-19.

V usage is TRBV3-1 (or the pseudogene TRBV3-2) and J usage is TRBJ2-1; D call uncertain. Looked up from germline, CDR1 is LGHDT and CDR2 is YNNKEL (reference sequence). The CDR3 is 13 residues long. Trimming pared 1 base from V and 7 bases from J, leaving 8 bases between. The DNA of the CDR3 is TGTGCCAGCAGCCAAGTACGCAGGAATGAGCAGTTCTTC. It encodes CASSQVRRNEQFF.

The chain uses TRBV4-2 and TRBJ2-5, with TRBD1 identical over 10 bases. V shed 1 base and J 7 bases; nucleotides not matched to a gene: 6. Per germline, CDR1 LGHNA and CDR2 YNFKEQ. The CDR3 extends over 15 amino acids. The CDR3 DNA is TGTGCCAGCAGCCAAGCCTGGACAGGGGGGGGGACCCAGTACTTC. Its protein is CASSQAWTGGGTQYF.

This clone was picked up a small number of times. The chain couples TRBV9 to TRBJ1-3; weak D call: TRBD1 (6 bases). V was pared by 0 bases and J by 0 bases, with 10 bases between. The CDR3 is made up of 16 amino acids. Germline V gene data show CDR1 as SGDLS and CDR2 as YYNGEE. The DNA for the CDR3 is TGTGCCAGCAGCGTAGGACAGGTGAGCTCTGGAAACACCATATATTTT. It yields the protein CASSVGQVSSGNTIYF.

The chain uses TRBV27 and TRBJ1-1; D gene unclear. The CDR3 contains 15 residues. Germline lookup yields CDR1 MNHEY and CDR2 SMNVEV (reference sequence). V lost 7 bases, J lost 1 base, and 16 bases lay in between. The CDR3 reads CASNSLRVKNTEAFF. The DNA of the CDR3 is TGTGCCAGCAACTCCCTCCGGGTGAAGAACACTGAAGCTTTCTTT.

The CDR3 DNA reads as TGCGCCAGCAGCCAAGGCCGAAATCAGGAGCAGTACTTC. The encoded protein is CASSQGRNQEQYF. The chain combines TRBV4-1 with TRBJ2-7; D gene ambiguous. Trimming pared 1 base from V and 7 bases from J, leaving 11 bases between. Germline assignment: CDR1 MGHRA and CDR2 YSYEKL. The CDR3 loop spans 13 amino acids.

CDR3 residues: CASSLGAGTRGTDTQYF. CDR3 nucleotides: TGTGCCAGCAGCTTAGGGGCGGGGACTAGAGGCACAGATACGCAGTATTTT. The chain combines TRBV7-7 with TRBJ2-3; 8 nucleotides align to TRBD2. CDR1 SSHAT and CDR2 FNYEAQ come from the germline V gene (reference sequence). Trimming took 1 base from V and 1 from J; bases not matched to a gene: 7. The CDR3 runs to 17 residues.

This clone was found once. This sequence joins TRBV2 and TRBJ2-7; 7 bases match TRBD1. The ends lost 7 bases at V and 1 base at J; junction bases unmatched: 7. The CDR3 sequence is 14 residues long. CDR1 and CDR2 from the germline V gene are SNHLY and FYNNEI. The CDR3 protein is CASKFRGSSYEQYF. The CDR3 coding sequence is TGTGCCAGCAAATTCAGGGGGAGTTCCTACGAGCAGTACTTC. Using reference TRBV2 and TRBJ2-7 for the parts outside the CDR3, the full variable domain is EPEVTQTPSHQVTQMGQEVILRCVPISNHLYFYWYRQILGQKVEFLVSFYNNEISEKSEIFDDQFSVERPDGSNFTLKIRSTKLEDSAMYFCASKFRGSSYEQYFGPGTRLTVT.

The rearrangement uses TRBV11-2 and TRBJ1-1, with unresolved D. The CDR3 extends over 17 amino acids. Germline V gives CDR1 SGHAT, CDR2 FQNNGV. V lost 2 bases to trimming and J lost 0 bases, with 16 bases between them. The CDR3 protein is CASSLSPRGGMNTEAFF. The CDR3 DNA is TGTGCCAGCAGCTTAAGCCCGAGAGGAGGCATGAACACTGAAGCTTTCTTT.

The chain has TRBV12-3 or TRBV12-4 and TRBJ2-7; TRBD1 matches 9 bases. The CDR3 extends over 13 amino acids. V trimming: 5 bases; J trimming: 7 bases; junction bases outside the gene matches: 6. As DNA, the CDR3 is TGTGCCAGCAGTAAAACAGGGGGCGGAGAGCAGTACTTC. Encoded protein: CASSKTGGGEQYF.

In DNA form, the CDR3 reads TGTGCCAGCAGTCAACCGGGACAGCCTCACGAGCAGTACTTC. Translated: CASSQPGQPHEQYF. V gene TRBV27 combines with J gene TRBJ2-7; 7 bases line up with TRBD1. The CDR3 is 14 residues long. Germline CDR1 and CDR2: MNHEY and SMNVEV (reference sequence). V gave up 5 bases and J gave up 5 bases; unmatched junction bases: 9.

This rearrangement joins TRBV6-6 to TRBJ2-3; 9 positions agree with TRBD2. The germline V gene encodes CDR1 MNHNY and CDR2 SVGAGI (reference sequence). The CDR3 spans 16 residues. Germline trimming cut 4 bases from V and 4 bases from J; bases unmatched to any gene: 9. The CDR3 spells CASSLEAGGWADTQYF. The CDR3 region has the DNA TGTGCCAGCAGTTTAGAAGCGGGAGGATGGGCAGATACGCAGTATTTT.

The chain has TRBV2 and TRBJ1-3; D gene uncertain. Germline values: CDR1 SNHLY, CDR2 FYNNEI. There are 14 residues in the CDR3. The V end was cut by 11 bases, the J end by 7 bases, with 21 bases between. The CDR3, as DNA: TGTGCCTGTAGTTCGGGAAGGACTAAGAACACCATATATTTT. Translation: CACSSGRTKNTIYF.

This chain links TRBV5-6 with TRBJ1-3; D may be TRBD1 (6 bases). The CDR3 runs 14 residues. The germline V gene encodes CDR1 SGHDT and CDR2 YYEEEE. Trimming left V 2 bases short and J 2 bases short, with 8 bases between. This chain's CDR3 is CASSFRQAGNTIYF. Here the CDR3 DNA reads TGTGCCAGCAGCTTCCGACAGGCTGGAAACACCATATATTTT.

The rearrangement links TRBV5-1 to TRBJ2-2, with TRBD2 matching over 7 bases. CDR1 SGHRS and CDR2 YFSETQ come from the germline V gene. The CDR3 consists of 15 residues. V dropped 4 bases and J dropped 2; count of bases not matched to a gene: 5. The CDR3 loop is CASSRLAVNTGELFF. DNA for the CDR3: TGCGCCAGCAGCCGACTAGCAGTCAACACCGGGGAGCTGTTTTTT.

J is TRBJ2-5 and V is TRBV6-1; TRBD2 matches at 8 bases. The germline V gene has CDR1 MNHNS and CDR2 SASEGT. The V segment lost 3 bases and the J segment 4 bases; nucleotides outside the gene matches: 10. The CDR3 is made up of 16 amino acids. The chain's CDR3 is CASSEGSGMHVETQYF. DNA of the CDR3: TGTGCCAGCAGTGAGGGTAGCGGGATGCACGTAGAGACCCAGTACTTC.

The chain employs TRBV18 and TRBJ2-5; perhaps TRBD2 as D (5 bases). The ends were cut back, 3 bases at V and 5 bases at J, with 16 bases in the middle. CDR1 is KGHSH, CDR2 LQKENI, per germline. This CDR3 contains 15 residues. CDR3 residues: CASSPNPTREETQYF. CDR3 sequence (DNA): TGTGCCAGCTCACCGAATCCAACTAGAGAGGAGACCCAGTACTTC.